One and the same sample provided the 5 T cell receptor beta chains below, sequenced in a study of blood T cell repertoires in COVID-19. The data were produced by immunoSEQ multiplex PCR, yet TCRdb's version contains in-frame clones alone and is incomplete. The sample has more than 300,000 clones; nearly 90% are singletons. Sequencing used PBMCs or T cells enriched from blood (not recorded which). The receptors stem from a woman younger than 45 who had recovered from COVID-19.

This clone was counted once. The genes are TRBV28 and TRBJ1-1; D unclear. This CDR3 contains 14 residues. Germline V gives CDR1 MDHEN, CDR2 SYDVKM. V was pared by 2 bases and J by 5 bases, with 12 bases between. CDR3 coding DNA: TGTGCCAGCAGTTTAGCGCAGGAATGGACTGAAGCTTTCTTT. Encoded protein: CASSLAQEWTEAFF.

The chain joins TRBV19 to TRBJ2-1, with D perhaps matching TRBD1 (6 bases). V was trimmed by 9 bases and J by 5 bases, leaving 8 bases between them. Germline assignment: CDR1 LNHDA and CDR2 SQIVND (reference sequence). There are 11 residues in the CDR3. The CDR3 spells CARGHHNEQFF. The CDR3 nucleotides are TGTGCCAGGGGACATCACAATGAGCAGTTCTTC.

The chain links TRBV7-3 to TRBJ2-7; 10 bases match TRBD2. CDR3 length: 14 amino acids. Germline-derived CDR1 and CDR2 are SGHTA and FQGTGA. The ends lost 5 bases at V and 2 bases at J; junction bases unmatched: 3. The CDR3 region is CASSLLAGAYEQYF. The DNA of the CDR3 is TGTGCCAGCAGCCTTCTAGCGGGAGCCTACGAGCAGTACTTC.

CDR3 nucleotide sequence: TGTGCCACCAGCAGAGGACAGACCTCAAACAATGAGCAGTTCTTC. It yields the protein CATSRGQTSNNEQFF. V gene TRBV15 combines with J gene TRBJ2-1; tentatively, D is TRBD1 (5 bases). V was pared by 1 base and J by 5 bases, with 12 bases between. Per germline, CDR1 LNHNV and CDR2 YYDKDF (reference sequence). The CDR3 sequence is 15 residues long.

The chain has TRBV20-1 and TRBJ1-5; 8 bases align to TRBD1. Germline loops: CDR1 DFQATT, CDR2 SNEGSKA (reference sequence). The CDR3 length is 13 residues. The ends lost 3 bases at V and 6 bases at J; junction bases unmatched: 4. The CDR3 loop is CSASGQGVQPQHF. For the CDR3, the DNA is TGCAGTGCTAGTGGACAGGGCGTTCAGCCCCAGCATTTT.